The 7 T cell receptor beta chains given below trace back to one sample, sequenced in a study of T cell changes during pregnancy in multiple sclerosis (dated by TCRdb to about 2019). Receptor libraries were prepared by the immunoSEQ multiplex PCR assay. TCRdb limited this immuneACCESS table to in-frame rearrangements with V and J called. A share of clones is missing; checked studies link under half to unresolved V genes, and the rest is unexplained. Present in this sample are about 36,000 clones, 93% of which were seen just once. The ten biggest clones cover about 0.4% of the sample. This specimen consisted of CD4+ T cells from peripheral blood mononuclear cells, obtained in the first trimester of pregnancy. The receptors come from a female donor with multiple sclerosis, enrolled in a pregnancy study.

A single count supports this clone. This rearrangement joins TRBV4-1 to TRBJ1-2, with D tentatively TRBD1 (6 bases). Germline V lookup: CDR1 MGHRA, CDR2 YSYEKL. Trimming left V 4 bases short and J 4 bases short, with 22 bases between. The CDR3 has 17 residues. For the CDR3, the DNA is TGCGCCAGCAGCCTGAGAGAAGGTGGGGGCGCGGTCTATGGCTACACCTTC. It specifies CASSLREGGGAVYGYTF.

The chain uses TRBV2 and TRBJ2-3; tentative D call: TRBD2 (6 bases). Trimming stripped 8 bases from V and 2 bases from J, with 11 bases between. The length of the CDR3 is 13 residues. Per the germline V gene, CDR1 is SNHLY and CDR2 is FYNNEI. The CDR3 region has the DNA TGTGCCAGCCGCGGAGGGCACACAGATACGCAGTATTTT. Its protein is CASRGGHTDTQYF.

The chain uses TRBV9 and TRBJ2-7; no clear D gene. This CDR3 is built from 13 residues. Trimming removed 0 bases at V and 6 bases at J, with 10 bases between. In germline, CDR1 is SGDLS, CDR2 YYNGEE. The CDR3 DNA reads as TGTGCCAGCAGCGTAGAGCCCCCTTCCGAGCAGTACTTC. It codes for CASSVEPPSEQYF.

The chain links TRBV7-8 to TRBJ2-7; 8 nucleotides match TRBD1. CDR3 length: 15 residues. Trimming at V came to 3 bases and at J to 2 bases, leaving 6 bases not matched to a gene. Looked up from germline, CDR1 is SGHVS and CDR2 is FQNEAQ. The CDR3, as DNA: TGTGCCAGCAGCTTTCTTGGACAGGGAGCCTACGAGCAGTACTTC. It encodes CASSFLGQGAYEQYF.

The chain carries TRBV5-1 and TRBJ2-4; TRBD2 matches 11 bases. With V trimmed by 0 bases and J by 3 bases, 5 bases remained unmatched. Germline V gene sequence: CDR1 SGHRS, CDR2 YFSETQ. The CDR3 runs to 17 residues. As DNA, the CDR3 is TGCGCCAGCAGCTTGGTGACTAGCGGGGTAGTCAAAAACATTCAGTACTTC. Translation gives CASSLVTSGVVKNIQYF.

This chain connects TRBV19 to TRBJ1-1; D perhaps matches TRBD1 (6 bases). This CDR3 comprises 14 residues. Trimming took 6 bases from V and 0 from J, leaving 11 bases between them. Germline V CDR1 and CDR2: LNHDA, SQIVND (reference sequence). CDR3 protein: CASRDSAMNTEAFF. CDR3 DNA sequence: TGTGCCAGTAGGGACAGCGCGATGAACACTGAAGCTTTCTTT.

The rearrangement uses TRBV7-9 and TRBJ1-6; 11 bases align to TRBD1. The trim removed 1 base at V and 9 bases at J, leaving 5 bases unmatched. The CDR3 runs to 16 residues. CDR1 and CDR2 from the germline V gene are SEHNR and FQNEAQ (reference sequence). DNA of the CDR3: TGTGCCAGCAGCTTAGAGGGGGGGACAGGGGGTTCACCCCTCCACTTT. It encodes CASSLEGGTGGSPLHF.